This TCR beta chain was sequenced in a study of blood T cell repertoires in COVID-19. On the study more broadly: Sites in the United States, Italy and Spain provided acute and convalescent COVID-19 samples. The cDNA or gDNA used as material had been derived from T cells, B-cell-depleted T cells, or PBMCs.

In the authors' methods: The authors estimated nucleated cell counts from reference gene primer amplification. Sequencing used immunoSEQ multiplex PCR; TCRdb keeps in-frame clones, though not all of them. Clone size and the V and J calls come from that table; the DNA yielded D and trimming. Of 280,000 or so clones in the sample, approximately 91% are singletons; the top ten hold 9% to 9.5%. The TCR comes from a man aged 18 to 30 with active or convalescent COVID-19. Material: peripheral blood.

The DNA for the CDR3 is TGTGCCAGCAGTCCAAACCCGGGGGGCCACTCCACAGATACGCAGTATTTT. Encoded protein: CASSPNPGGHSTDTQYF. V usage is TRBV27 and J usage is TRBJ2-3; possibly TRBD2 for D (7 bases). Trimming removed 5 bases from V and 2 bases from J, with 20 bases in between. Per germline, CDR1 MNHEY and CDR2 SMNVEV (reference sequence). The CDR3 sequence is 17 residues long.